One and the same sample provided the 17 T cell receptor beta chains below, sequenced in a study of cytomegalovirus exposure and HLA in healthy donors. Vbeta (60) and Jbeta (13) primers were used in the PCR. Libraries were prepared by immunoSEQ multiplex PCR; TCRdb keeps only in-frame clonotypes and omits some of them. The data hold 58,000 or so clones, with less than 75% observed a single time. The specimen was PBMCs. The receptors derive from a man in his fifties in good health and CMV-seropositive.

The chain carries TRBV2 and TRBJ2-7; weak D call: TRBD2 (6 bases). Between the trimmed V and J ends, which lost 6 bases and 5 bases, there was a span of 14 bases. Germline V gene sequence: CDR1 SNHLY, CDR2 FYNNEI. The CDR3 extends over 13 amino acids. The chain's CDR3 is CASSTTSGDEQYF. The CDR3 DNA sequence: TGTGCCAGCAGCACGACTAGTGGAGACGAGCAGTACTTC.

J is TRBJ2-7 and V is TRBV5-6; 10 bases map to TRBD2. V lost 7 bases to trimming and J lost 4 bases; unmatched junction nucleotides: 8. Looked up from germline, CDR1 is SGHDT and CDR2 is YYEEEE. The CDR3 length is 14 residues. This chain's CDR3 is CASCPGLALYEQYF. CDR3 coding DNA: TGTGCCAGCTGTCCGGGACTAGCGCTATACGAGCAGTACTTC.

This clone was seen only a few times. The chain uses TRBV5-1 and TRBJ2-1; perhaps TRBD1 as D (5 bases). The CDR3 runs 15 residues. Trimming pared 3 bases from V and 4 bases from J, leaving 14 bases between. Germline CDR1 and CDR2: SGHRS and YFSETQ. This chain's CDR3 is CASSSTGPWYNEQFF. The CDR3 DNA is TGCGCCAGCAGCTCTACAGGACCTTGGTACAATGAGCAGTTCTTC.

The J gene is TRBJ2-5, the V gene TRBV29-1, with 8 bases fitting TRBD2. Germline CDR1 SQVTM, CDR2 ANQGSEA. The V gene end was trimmed by 6 bases and the J gene end by 5 bases; junction bases not matched to a gene: 14. The CDR3 has 15 amino acids. CDR3 residues: CSVAGGLGPQETQYF. In DNA form, the CDR3 reads TGCAGCGTCGCGGGGGGTCTAGGACCTCAGGAGACCCAGTACTTC.

This clone has a handful of counts. The chain combines TRBV27 with TRBJ1-1, with 7 nucleotides matching TRBD1. Germline assignment: CDR1 MNHEY and CDR2 SMNVEV (reference sequence). V dropped 6 bases and J dropped 1; count of bases not matched to a gene: 5. This CDR3 region has 14 residues. The CDR3, as DNA: TGTGCCAGCAGGACAGGGATGGGGAACACTGAAGCTTTCTTT. Translation gives CASRTGMGNTEAFF.

The chain couples TRBV5-6 to TRBJ1-2, with D possibly TRBD1 on 6 matching bases. Germline values: CDR1 SGHDT, CDR2 YYEEEE. Trimming took 6 bases from V and 2 from J, leaving 17 bases between them. The CDR3 loop spans 15 amino acids. The CDR3 region has the DNA TGTGCCAGCAACAAACGAACGACAGGAAACTATGGCTACACCTTC. Amino acids: CASNKRTTGNYGYTF.

The chain carries TRBV5-1 and TRBJ2-7; unclear D gene. Germline loops: CDR1 SGHRS, CDR2 YFSETQ. CDR3 size: 14 residues. The ends were cut back, 0 bases at V and 6 bases at J, with 13 bases in the middle. The DNA of the CDR3 is TGCGCCAGCAGCTTGGAAGTCACCGGGTCCGAGCAGTACTTC. Amino acids: CASSLEVTGSEQYF.

The genes are TRBV30 and TRBJ2-7, with 7 bases lining up with TRBD1. The V gene end was trimmed by 4 bases and the J gene end by 3 bases; junction bases not matched to a gene: 12. The CDR3 runs 15 residues. Germline lookup yields CDR1 GTSNPN and CDR2 SVGIG (reference sequence). CDR3 amino acids: CAWKQQGLKGYEQYF. The CDR3 nucleotides read TGTGCCTGGAAACAACAGGGGTTAAAAGGCTACGAGCAGTACTTC.

The CDR3 DNA follows: TGCGCCAGCAGGGCAGGGTCTCCCCAAGAGACCCAGTACTTC. It encodes CASRAGSPQETQYF. The gene calls are TRBV5-1 and TRBJ2-5; possibly TRBD1 for D (5 bases). CDR3 length equals 14 residues. V lost 5 bases, J lost 1 base, and 12 bases lay in between. Germline values: CDR1 SGHRS, CDR2 YFSETQ.

The chain combines TRBV13 with TRBJ2-3; 10 bases are a match to TRBD2. The CDR3 sequence is 22 residues long. V lost 3 bases, J lost 0 bases, and 21 bases stayed unmatched. The V gene's germline CDR1 is PRHDT and CDR2 FYEKMQ (reference sequence). The CDR3 protein is CASSFLPWERLAGELSTDTQYF. The CDR3 DNA sequence: TGTGCCAGCAGCTTCCTGCCTTGGGAGAGACTAGCGGGCGAACTCAGCACAGATACGCAGTATTTT.

This clone has a handful of counts. The rearrangement uses TRBV4-2 and TRBJ1-2; possible D gene TRBD1, 5 bases. Between the trimmed V and J ends, which lost 0 bases and 2 bases, there was a span of 16 bases. The CDR3 totals 17 residues. Germline CDR1 is LGHNA and CDR2 is YNFKEQ. In DNA, the CDR3 is TGTGCCAGCAGCCAAGACGGAGACAGAGCCAAAAACTATGGCTACACCTTC. This codes for CASSQDGDRAKNYGYTF.

CDR3 residues: CAWTPGLAGAEQFF. The CDR3 DNA is TGTGCCTGGACTCCGGGACTAGCGGGAGCTGAGCAGTTCTTC. The rearrangement joins TRBV30 to TRBJ2-1; 14 bases fit TRBD2. With 4 bases clipped from V and 9 bases from J, the junction kept 5 bases outside the gene matches. This CDR3 is 14 amino acids long. Germline CDR1 reads GTSNPN; CDR2 reads SVGIG (reference sequence).

CDR3 bases: TGTGCCAGCAGTTTATCGATAAGCGATGCTTACGAGCAGTACTTC. Translated: CASSLSISDAYEQYF. This chain connects TRBV27 to TRBJ2-7; D gene unclear. V lost 0 bases to trimming and J lost 4 bases, with 13 bases between them. CDR3 length equals 15 residues. CDR1 is MNHEY, CDR2 SMNVEV, per germline (reference sequence).

This clone was counted a few times. This chain uses TRBV5-1 with TRBJ2-7; D possibly corresponds to TRBD2 (5 bases). V was trimmed by 0 bases and J by 6 bases, leaving 10 bases between them. Germline CDR1 reads SGHRS; CDR2 reads YFSETQ. CDR3 length equals 13 residues. The DNA of the CDR3 is TGCGCCAGCAGCTTGGCCCGGGAATCCGAGCAGTACTTC. As protein: CASSLARESEQYF.

The V gene is TRBV6-5, the J gene TRBJ2-7; D is possibly TRBD2 (6 bases). V was cut by 5 bases and J by 2 bases, with 16 bases left in between. CDR1 is MNHEY, CDR2 SVGAGI, per germline. This CDR3 spans 15 amino acids. CDR3 residues: CASSARRGRAYEQYF. The CDR3 nucleotides are TGTGCCAGCAGTGCTAGGCGGGGCCGGGCCTACGAGCAGTACTTC.

The rearrangement joins TRBV5-4 to TRBJ2-3; maybe TRBD2 (5 bases). The CDR3 extends over 13 amino acids. Germline lookup yields CDR1 SGHNT and CDR2 YYREEE (reference sequence). V was clipped by 3 bases and J by 6 bases, with 11 bases between them. CDR3 loop: CASSSSSNDTQYF. CDR3 coding DNA: TGTGCCAGCAGCTCGTCTAGCAACGATACGCAGTATTTT.

This chain links TRBV21-1 with TRBJ2-5; the DNA was not compared with TRBD2, the D call given in the table. TRBV21-1 is listed as a pseudogene. The CDR3 has 17 amino acids. CDR3 DNA sequence: TGTGCCAGCAGCAAAGTTGGGACTAGCGGGAGTCAAGAGACCCAGTACTTC. Residues: CASSKVGTSGSQETQYF.